The entry below describes one TCR beta chain. What it recognizes is unknown. The data were obtained in a study of shared clonotypes between healthy human individuals. Looking at the study overall: Donors consisted of a couple of women and three men between 18 and 49.

Regarding the study as a whole: Several donors had about 5% of their naive CD4 clonotypes in common. Larger richness was generally estimated for naive than memory subsets.

The naive CD8 subset, CD45RO-negative cells positively selected for CCR7, excluded terminally differentiated effector memory CD45RA+ cells. The CDR3 spans 16 residues. J lost 0 bases, V lost 5 bases, and 7 bases had no gene match. Germline V gives CDR1 SEHNR, CDR2 FQNEAQ (reference sequence). For every subset, genomic DNA was evenly distributed across several immunoSEQ plates. Generated by immunoSEQ multiplex PCR, the TCRdb table keeps only in-frame clones and is missing some. The repertoire holds roughly 2 million clones, with approximately 95% as singletons. Material: naive CD8+ T cells sorted from blood. The receptor was derived from a man between 18 and 29 years old in good health. This sequence joins TRBV7-9 and TRBJ2-4; 7 nucleotides align to TRBD1. CDR3 amino acids: CASSPGTELAKNIQYF. CDR3 nucleotides: TGTGCCAGCAGCCCCGGGACAGAACTAGCCAAAAACATTCAGTACTTC.